Listed below are T cell receptor beta chains from one sample, sequenced in a study of control samples from healthy donors and cancer patients. Produced via immunoSEQ multiplex PCR; TCRdb's table is partial and in-frame only. The sample holds 100,000 to 150,000 clones, more than 80% seen once. Sequenced input: blood. The receptors were sampled from a man in his fifties in good health. Each CDR3 is given with its conserved first and last residue. Each record gives: clone size, D gene, V gene, J gene, CDR3 DNA, CDR3 protein. The D gene is left open where the match is weak. The size field is filled for only some rows; it gives once, few, many or a size class.

>once|TRBD1|TRBV24-1|TRBJ1-1
TGTGCCACCAGTGATTACAGGGGTACTGAAGCTTTCTTT
CATSDYRGTEAFF
>-|TRBD1|TRBV5-1|TRBJ2-3
TGCGCCAGCAGCTTGGTGACAGGGAACGGGGATACGCAGTATTTT
CASSLVTGNGDTQYF
>-|-|TRBV4-2|TRBJ1-5
TGTGCCAGCAGCCAAGAGAGGGAGAATCAGCCCCAGCATTTT
CASSQERENQPQHF
>-|TRBD2|TRBV20-1|TRBJ2-3
TGCAGTGCTAGTCTAGCGGGGCTTCCGGCAGATACGCAGTATTTT
CSASLAGLPADTQYF
>-|TRBD1|TRBV5-1|TRBJ2-7
TGCGCCAGCAGCTTGTCCTTCAGGGGGCCGGCCTACGAGCAGTACTTC
CASSLSFRGPAYEQYF
>-|-|TRBV21-1|TRBJ1-5
TGTGCCAGCAGCAAAGGGAGCCAGAGCTTCAATCAGCCCCAGCATTTT
CASSKGSQSFNQPQHF
>once|-|TRBV5-6|TRBJ1-5
TGTGCCAGCAGCTCCGACTGGGATCAGCCCCAGCATTTT
CASSSDWDQPQHF
>-|-|TRBV30|TRBJ1-2
TGTGCCTGGGGCCGCCAGGGTAACTATGGCTACACCTTC
CAWGRQGNYGYTF
>-|-|TRBV2|TRBJ1-6
TGTGCCAGCAGGGACAGCTCCTATAATTCACCCCTCCACTTT
CASRDSSYNSPLHF
>-|-|TRBV18|TRBJ1-2
TGTGCCAGCCAACAGCCTTTCTATGGCTACACCTTC
CASQQPFYGYTF
>-|TRBD1|TRBV10-3|TRBJ1-1
TGTGCCATCAGTGCGACAGGGGGGCCGACTGAAGCTTTCTTT
CAISATGGPTEAFF
>-|-|TRBV30|TRBJ1-5
TGTGCCTGGAGTGTATCAGGGGATCAGCCCCAGCATTTT
CAWSVSGDQPQHF
>-|TRBD1|TRBV30|TRBJ1-2
TGTGCCTGGACCCTGACAGGGGAGCGGGATGGCTACACCTTC
CAWTLTGERDGYTF
>-|-|TRBV18|TRBJ1-5
TGTGCCAGCTCACCACCATCGGGAGGCAATCAGCCCCAGCATTTT
CASSPPSGGNQPQHF
>-|-|TRBV25-1|TRBJ2-6
TGTGCCAGCAGTGATCTTGCCAGCTCTGGGGCCAACGTCCTGACTTTC
CASSDLASSGANVLTF
>-|-|TRBV3-1/TRBV3-2|TRBJ1-5
TGTGCCAGCAGCCAACAGGGCATTAACAATCAGCCCCAGCATTTT
CASSQQGINNQPQHF
>-|TRBD2|TRBV5-1|TRBJ2-5
TGCGCCAGCAGCACTCCCGGGCGGGGGAGCCAAGAGACCCAGTACTTC
CASSTPGRGSQETQYF
>-|TRBD1|TRBV27|TRBJ1-1
TGTGCCAGCAGTGGACAGGGAAACACTGAAGCTTTCTTT
CASSGQGNTEAFF
>few|-|TRBV7-2|TRBJ2-1
TGTGCCAGCAGCAGCGGGTCAAGCTCCTACAATGAGCAGTTCTTC
CASSSGSSSYNEQFF
>-|-|TRBV30|TRBJ1-2
TGTGCCTGGACCGGGACGGCCGCGGGAGGTGGCTACACCTTC
CAWTGTAAGGGYTF
>-|TRBD1|TRBV5-1|TRBJ1-1
TGCGCCAGCAGCAGGACAGGGGACCAGACTGAAGCTTTCTTT
CASSRTGDQTEAFF
>-|-|TRBV2|TRBJ1-3
TGTGCCAGCACTGGCGGCTCTGGAAACACCATATATTTT
CASTGGSGNTIYF
>-|-|TRBV2|TRBJ1-4
TGTGCCAGCAGCCCCCTCCGGGACGTGTTTTTT
CASSPLRDVFF
>-|TRBD2|TRBV11-2|TRBJ2-5
TGTGCCAGCAGCTTACTAGCGGGGCAAGAGACCCAGTACTTC
CASSLLAGQETQYF
>-|TRBD1|TRBV19|TRBJ1-2
TGTGCCAGTTTTGACAGGGGCTACTCTCCTAACTATGGCTACACCTTC
CASFDRGYSPNYGYTF
>-|-|TRBV2|TRBJ1-1
TGTGCCACCCAGGGGATGAACACTGAAGCTTTCTTT
CATQGMNTEAFF
>-|-|TRBV18|TRBJ2-1
TGTGCCAGCTCACCACTTCAACAGGATGGGGAGAATGAGCAGTTCTTC
CASSPLQQDGENEQFF
>-|-|TRBV6-5|TRBJ1-2
TGTGCCAGCAGCGGGGGACTCCCGCTTTATGGCTACACCTTC
CASSGGLPLYGYTF
>-|-|TRBV12-5|TRBJ1-1
TGTGCTAGTGGTTCTTCAGTGGGCACTGAAGCTTTCTTT
CASGSSVGTEAFF
>-|-|TRBV20-1|TRBJ2-5
TGCAGTGCTAGTGGGCGTCGAGAGACCCAGTACTTC
CSASGRRETQYF
>-|-|TRBV4-2|TRBJ2-5
TGTGCCAGCAGCCAAGATCGAACTGGGGGGTACCAAGAGACCCAGTACTTC
CASSQDRTGGYQETQYF
>-|TRBD1|TRBV7-6|TRBJ2-2
TGTGCCAGCAGCGCAGGGGGCGGGCTGTCCACCGGGGAGCTGTTTTTT
CASSAGGGLSTGELFF
>many|-|TRBV6-2/TRBV6-3|TRBJ2-3
TGTGCCAGCAGTTTCGGGGAAGGAGAGGGGCGCACAGATACGCAGTATTTT
CASSFGEGEGRTDTQYF
>-|-|TRBV5-4|TRBJ1-2
TGTGCCAGCAGCTTTTCAGGGGTCGGCTACACCTTC
CASSFSGVGYTF
>-|-|TRBV19|TRBJ1-5
TGTGCCAGTAGTAGGTATTTTTCCGGGGGAAATCAGCCCCAGCATTTT
CASSRYFSGGNQPQHF
>-|TRBD1|TRBV12-5|TRBJ1-2
TGTGCTAGTGGTCTCGGGACAGTAGCTAACTATGGCTACACCTTC
CASGLGTVANYGYTF
>-|-|TRBV20-1|TRBJ2-3
TGCAGTGCTAGTGTCCCGGGCACAGATACGCAGTATTTT
CSASVPGTDTQYF
>-|-|TRBV5-1|TRBJ1-6
TGCGCCAGCAGCTTGGATAATTCACCCCTCCACTTT
CASSLDNSPLHF
>once|TRBD1|TRBV9|TRBJ2-2
TGTGCCAGCAGCGCGGGGAACAGGGGGGACACCGGGGAGCTGTTTTTT
CASSAGNRGDTGELFF
>-|TRBD1|TRBV27|TRBJ1-5
TGTGCCAGCAGGCTGACAGGGACGCAGCCCCAGCATTTT
CASRLTGTQPQHF
>-|-|TRBV27|TRBJ2-7
TGTGCCAGCAGTTTACAAGGACATTACGAGCAGTACTTC
CASSLQGHYEQYF
>-|-|TRBV27|TRBJ2-7
TGTGCCAGCAGTTTATCTCCTCGGTACGAGCAGTACTTC
CASSLSPRYEQYF
>-|TRBD1|TRBV6-2/TRBV6-3|TRBJ2-5
TGTGCCAGCAGTTACCCGGGACAGTCAGAGACCCAGTACTTC
CASSYPGQSETQYF
>few|TRBD2|TRBV9|TRBJ2-3
TGTGCCAGCAGCCGTAGCGGGGGGGAAGATACGCAGTATTTT
CASSRSGGEDTQYF
>once|-|TRBV3-1/TRBV3-2|TRBJ1-1
TGTGCCAGCAGCCAAGATCGGACAGAAGCTTTCTTT
CASSQDRTEAFF
>-|-|TRBV10-3|TRBJ1-1
TGTGCCATCGGAGACGGGGGGAACACTGAAGCTTTCTTT
CAIGDGGNTEAFF
>-|TRBD1|TRBV29-1|TRBJ2-7
TGCAGCGTTATGACAGGGGTTGCCTACGAGCAGTACTTC
CSVMTGVAYEQYF
>-|-|TRBV11-2|TRBJ1-1
TGTGCCAGCAGCATACAGGGATTTTTGAACACTGAAGCTTTCTTT
CASSIQGFLNTEAFF
>-|-|TRBV5-8|TRBJ1-1
TGTGCCAGCAGTAAGAGAGAGGGATACACTGAAGCTTTCTTT
CASSKREGYTEAFF
>-|-|TRBV7-2|TRBJ2-5
TGTGCCAGCAGCGCTCAAGGAGCCCCGGGGTACTTC
CASSAQGAPGYF
>-|-|TRBV7-9|TRBJ1-6
TGTGCCAGCAGCTTTCAGGGGATCTATAATTCACCCCTCCACTTT
CASSFQGIYNSPLHF
>-|TRBD2|TRBV9|TRBJ2-3
TGTGCCAGCAGCACTGGGACTAGCGGGGGAGTTGTAGATACGCAGTATTTT
CASSTGTSGGVVDTQYF
>-|-|TRBV20-1|TRBJ1-1
TGCAGTGCTAGTCGCGGGGGGACCGCTGAAGCTTTCTTT
CSASRGGTAEAFF